This T cell receptor beta chain was captured by sequencing in a study of radiotherapy plus CTLA-4 blockade in lung cancer. The CDR3 has 16 residues. Germline assignment: CDR1 LNHDA and CDR2 SQIVND (reference sequence). The ends were cut back, 5 bases at V and 4 bases at J, with 19 bases in the middle. Assay: immunoSEQ multiplex PCR; the TCRdb copy retains only in-frame clones and omits some. The data hold tens of thousands of clones, with around 76% observed a single time. The chain links TRBV19 to TRBJ2-3; D is tentatively TRBD1 or TRBD2 (6 bases each). The sequencing used peripheral blood, collected from a patient treated with radiotherapy plus ipilimumab. The TCR comes from a human donor with non-small cell lung cancer who had stable disease on radiotherapy plus ipilimumab. The CDR3 coding sequence is TGTGCCAGTAGTGCCCAGGGGACTTCACCCTCAGATACGCAGTATTTT. It translates to CASSAQGTSPSDTQYF.